This TCR beta chain emerged from a study of tumor and adjacent non-tumor tissue in lung cancer. In the study overall: Stage I to III disease affected over nine men and roughly five women aged about 31 to 76. On average, productive TCRbeta reads reached 4 million to 4.5 million per sample. Notes on the study in general: Tumor tissue had significantly higher TCR diversity than normal lung.

This CDR3 is built from 16 residues. Germline V gene sequence: CDR1 SGHDT, CDR2 YYEEEE. RNA was extracted from bulk tissue without any cell sorting. The normal lung tissue was taken more than 3 cm from the tumor edge. Chemotherapy-naive patients with new lung cancer underwent thoracic surgery in China, August–late 2014. A modified ARM-PCR protocol with three rounds of nested PCR amplified TCRbeta. TCRdb reprocessed the multiplex PCR reads via MiXCR and lists one record per CDR3 protein. The sample consists of 110,000 or so distinct CDR3 sequences, roughly three fifths of them appearing once. As concerns this clonotype: Its antigen is still unknown. At one of its ends the junction is not consistent with the germline gene, which may arise from a read error.

The chain recombines TRBV5-6 with TRBJ2-7, with D maybe TRBD2 (5 bases). This sequence originates from a man aged 55 to 70 with non-small cell lung cancer. The specimen sequenced was distant non-tumor lung tissue. Written as DNA, the CDR3 is TGTGCCAGCAGCTGGAGCCCAAGGACGGGGAGCTATGAGCAGTATTTC. It translates to CASSWSPRTGSYEQYF.